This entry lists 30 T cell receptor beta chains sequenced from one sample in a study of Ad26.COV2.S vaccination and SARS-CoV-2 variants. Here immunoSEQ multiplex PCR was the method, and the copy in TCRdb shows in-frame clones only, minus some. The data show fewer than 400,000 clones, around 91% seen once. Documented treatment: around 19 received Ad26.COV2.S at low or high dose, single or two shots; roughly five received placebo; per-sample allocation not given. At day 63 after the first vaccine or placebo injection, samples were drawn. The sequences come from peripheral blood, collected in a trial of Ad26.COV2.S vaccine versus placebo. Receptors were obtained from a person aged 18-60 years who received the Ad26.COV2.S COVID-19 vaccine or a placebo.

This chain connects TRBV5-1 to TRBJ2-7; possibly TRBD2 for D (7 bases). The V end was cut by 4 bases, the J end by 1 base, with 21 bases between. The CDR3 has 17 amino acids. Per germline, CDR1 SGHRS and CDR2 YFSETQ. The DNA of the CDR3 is TGCGCCAGCAGCCGCTACCTGGGGGCCGGGGGGTCCTACGAGCAGTACTTC. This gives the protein CASSRYLGAGGSYEQYF.

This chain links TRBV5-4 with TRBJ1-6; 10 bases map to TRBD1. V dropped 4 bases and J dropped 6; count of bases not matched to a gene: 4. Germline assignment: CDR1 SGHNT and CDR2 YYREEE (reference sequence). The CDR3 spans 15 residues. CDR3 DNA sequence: TGTGCCAGCAGCACCGGGACAGGGGTTAATTCACCCCTCCACTTT. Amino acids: CASSTGTGVNSPLHF.

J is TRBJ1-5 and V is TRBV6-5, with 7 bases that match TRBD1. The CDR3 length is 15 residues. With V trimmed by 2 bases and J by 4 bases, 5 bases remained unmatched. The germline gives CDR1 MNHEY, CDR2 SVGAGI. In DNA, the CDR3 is TGTGCCAGCAGTTACGGACAGGCTGAAAATCAGCCCCAGCATTTT. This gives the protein CASSYGQAENQPQHF.

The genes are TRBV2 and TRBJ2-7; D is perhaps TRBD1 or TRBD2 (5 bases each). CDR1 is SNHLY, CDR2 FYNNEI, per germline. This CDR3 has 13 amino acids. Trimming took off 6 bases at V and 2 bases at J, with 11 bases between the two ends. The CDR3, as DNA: TGTGCCAGCAGGAACCCGGGGCCCTACGAGCAGTACTTC. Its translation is CASRNPGPYEQYF.

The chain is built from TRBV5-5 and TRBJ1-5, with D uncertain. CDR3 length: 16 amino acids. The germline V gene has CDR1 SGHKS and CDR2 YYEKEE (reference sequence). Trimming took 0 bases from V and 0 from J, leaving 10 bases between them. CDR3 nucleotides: TGTGCCAGCAGCTTGGCCCCACAGAATAGCAATCAGCCCCAGCATTTT. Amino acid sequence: CASSLAPQNSNQPQHF. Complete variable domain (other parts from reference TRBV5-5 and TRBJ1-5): DAGVTQSPTHLIKTRGQQVTLRCSPISGHKSVSWYQQVLGQGPQFIFQYYEKEERGRGNFPDRFSARQFPNYSSELNVNALLLGDSALYLCASSLAPQNSNQPQHFGDGTRLSIL.

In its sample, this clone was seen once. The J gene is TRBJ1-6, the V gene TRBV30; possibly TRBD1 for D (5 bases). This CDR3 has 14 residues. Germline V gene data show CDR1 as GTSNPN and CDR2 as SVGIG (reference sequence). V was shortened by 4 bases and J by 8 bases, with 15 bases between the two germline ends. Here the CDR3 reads CAWTRGALYSPLHF. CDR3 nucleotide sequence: TGTGCCTGGACAAGGGGCGCGCTATATTCACCCCTCCACTTT.

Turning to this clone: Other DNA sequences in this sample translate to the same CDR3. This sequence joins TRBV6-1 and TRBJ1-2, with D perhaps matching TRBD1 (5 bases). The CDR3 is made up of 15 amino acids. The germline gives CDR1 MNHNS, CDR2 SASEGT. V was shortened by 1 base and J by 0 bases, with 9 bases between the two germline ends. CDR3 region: CASSEGTGANYGYTF. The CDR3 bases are TGTGCCAGCAGTGAAGGCACAGGAGCTAACTATGGCTACACCTTC.

The CDR3 loop is CASSLGAGKGNQPQHF. The CDR3, as DNA: TGTGCCAGCAGTTTAGGGGCAGGGAAGGGCAATCAGCCCCAGCATTTT. The chain carries TRBV27 and TRBJ1-5, with D perhaps TRBD1 (5 bases). There are 16 residues in the CDR3. Germline V gene data show CDR1 as MNHEY and CDR2 as SMNVEV (reference sequence). Trimming stripped 2 bases from V and 2 bases from J, with 13 bases between.

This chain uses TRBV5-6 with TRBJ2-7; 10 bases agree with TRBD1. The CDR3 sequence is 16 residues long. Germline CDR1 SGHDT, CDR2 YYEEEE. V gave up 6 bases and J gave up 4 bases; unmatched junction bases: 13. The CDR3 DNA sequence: TGTGCCAGCACCATCCGACAGGGGGCAAGAGGTTACGAGCAGTACTTC. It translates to CASTIRQGARGYEQYF.

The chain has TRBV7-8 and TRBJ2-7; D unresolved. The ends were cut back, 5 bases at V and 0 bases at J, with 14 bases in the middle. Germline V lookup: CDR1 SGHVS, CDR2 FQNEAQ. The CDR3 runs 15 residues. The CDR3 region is CASSPLVRSSYEQYF. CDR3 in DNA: TGTGCCAGCAGCCCCCTAGTACGGAGCTCCTACGAGCAGTACTTC.

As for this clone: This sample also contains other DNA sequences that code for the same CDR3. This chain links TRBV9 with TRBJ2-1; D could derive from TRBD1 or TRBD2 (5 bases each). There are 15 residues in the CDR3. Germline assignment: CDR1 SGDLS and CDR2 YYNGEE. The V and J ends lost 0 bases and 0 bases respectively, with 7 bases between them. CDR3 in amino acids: CASSVAGTSYNEQFF. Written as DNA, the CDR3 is TGTGCCAGCAGCGTAGCGGGGACCTCCTACAATGAGCAGTTCTTC. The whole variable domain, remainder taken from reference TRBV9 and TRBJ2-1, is DSGVTQTPKHLITATGQRVTLRCSPRSGDLSVYWYQQSLDQGLQFLIQYYNGEERAKGNILERFSAQQFPDLHSELNLSSLELGDSALYFCASSVAGTSYNEQFFGPGTRLTVL.

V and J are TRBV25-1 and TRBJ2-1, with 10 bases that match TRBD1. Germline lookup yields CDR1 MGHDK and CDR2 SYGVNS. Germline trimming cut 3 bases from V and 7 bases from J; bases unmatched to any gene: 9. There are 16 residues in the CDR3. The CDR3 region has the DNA TGTGCCAGCAGTGATCAGACAGGGGGCAGGAGAAATGAGCAGTTCTTC. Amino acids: CASSDQTGGRRNEQFF.

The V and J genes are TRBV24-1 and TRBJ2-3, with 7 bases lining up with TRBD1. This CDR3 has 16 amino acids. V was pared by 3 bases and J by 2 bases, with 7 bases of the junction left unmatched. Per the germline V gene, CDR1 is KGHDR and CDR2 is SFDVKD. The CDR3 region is CATSDHDRVNTDTQYF. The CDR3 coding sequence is TGTGCCACCAGTGATCACGACAGGGTTAACACAGATACGCAGTATTTT.

Here the CDR3 DNA reads TGCAGCGTGCTGACAGGGTGGGTCACTGAAGCTTTCTTT. It translates to CSVLTGWVTEAFF. The chain carries TRBV29-1 and TRBJ1-1, with TRBD1 identical over 7 bases. V lost 6 bases, J lost 4 bases, and 8 bases stayed unmatched. Germline V lookup: CDR1 SQVTM, CDR2 ANQGSEA. The CDR3 has 13 amino acids. Filled out from reference TRBV29-1 and TRBJ1-1, the complete variable domain reads SAVISQKPSRDICQRGTSLTIQCQVDSQVTMMFWYRQQPGQSLTLIATANQGSEATYESGFVIDKFPISRPNLTFSTLTVSNMSPEDSSIYLCSVLTGWVTEAFFGQGTRLTVV.

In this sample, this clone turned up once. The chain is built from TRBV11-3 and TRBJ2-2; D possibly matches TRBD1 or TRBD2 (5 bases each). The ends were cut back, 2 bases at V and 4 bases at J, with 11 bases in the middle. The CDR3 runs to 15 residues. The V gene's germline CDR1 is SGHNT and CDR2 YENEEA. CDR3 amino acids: CASSLNGAATGELFF. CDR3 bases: TGTGCCAGCAGCTTAAACGGGGCCGCCACCGGGGAGCTGTTTTTT.

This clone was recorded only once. As DNA, the CDR3 is TGTGCCAGCAGCTCCCCGGGACAGGGAAGAGACTATGGCTACACCTTC. Protein sequence: CASSSPGQGRDYGYTF. The chain recombines TRBV11-2 with TRBJ1-2; 9 bases are a match to TRBD1. CDR1 SGHAT and CDR2 FQNNGV come from the germline V gene. The V gene end was trimmed by 4 bases and the J gene end by 3 bases; junction bases not matched to a gene: 9. The CDR3 consists of 16 residues.

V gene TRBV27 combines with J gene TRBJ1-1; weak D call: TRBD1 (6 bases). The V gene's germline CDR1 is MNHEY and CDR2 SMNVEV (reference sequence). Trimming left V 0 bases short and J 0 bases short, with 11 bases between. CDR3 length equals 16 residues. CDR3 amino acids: CASSLSGTPMNTEAFF. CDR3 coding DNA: TGTGCCAGCAGTTTATCCGGGACACCCATGAACACTGAAGCTTTCTTT.

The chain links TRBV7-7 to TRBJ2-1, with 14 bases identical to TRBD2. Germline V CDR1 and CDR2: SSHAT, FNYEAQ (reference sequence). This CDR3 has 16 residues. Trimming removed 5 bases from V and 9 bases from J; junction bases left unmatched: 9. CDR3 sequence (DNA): TGTGCCAGCAGCCAGGGACTAGCGGGAGTCGGGGGTGAGCAGTTCTTC. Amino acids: CASSQGLAGVGGEQFF.

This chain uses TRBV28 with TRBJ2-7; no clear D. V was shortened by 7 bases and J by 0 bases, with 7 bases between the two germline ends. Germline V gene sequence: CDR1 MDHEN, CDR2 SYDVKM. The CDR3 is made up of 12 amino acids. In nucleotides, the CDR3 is TGTGCCAGCAACGCGCTCTCCTACGAGCAGTACTTC. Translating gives CASNALSYEQYF.

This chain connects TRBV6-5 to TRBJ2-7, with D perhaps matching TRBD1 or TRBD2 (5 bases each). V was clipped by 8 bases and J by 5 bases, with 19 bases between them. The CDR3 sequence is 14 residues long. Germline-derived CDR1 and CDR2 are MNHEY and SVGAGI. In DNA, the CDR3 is TGTGCCAGCTCCCTAAGGGGAGAGATGGACGAGCAGTACTTC. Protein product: CASSLRGEMDEQYF.

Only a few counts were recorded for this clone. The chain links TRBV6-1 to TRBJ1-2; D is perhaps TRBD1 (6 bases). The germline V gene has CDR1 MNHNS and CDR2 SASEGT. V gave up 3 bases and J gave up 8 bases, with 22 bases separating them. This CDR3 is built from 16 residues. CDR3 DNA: TGTGCCAGCAGTGAGGTCCCTTCCGACGGGAGGGGGGGCTACACCTTC. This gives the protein CASSEVPSDGRGGYTF.

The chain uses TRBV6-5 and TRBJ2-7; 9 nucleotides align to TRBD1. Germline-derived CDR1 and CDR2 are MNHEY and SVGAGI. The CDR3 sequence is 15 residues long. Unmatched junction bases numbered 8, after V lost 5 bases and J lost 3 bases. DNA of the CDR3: TGTGCCAGCAGTACCCGACAGGGGGTATTCTACGAGCAGTACTTC. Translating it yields CASSTRQGVFYEQYF.

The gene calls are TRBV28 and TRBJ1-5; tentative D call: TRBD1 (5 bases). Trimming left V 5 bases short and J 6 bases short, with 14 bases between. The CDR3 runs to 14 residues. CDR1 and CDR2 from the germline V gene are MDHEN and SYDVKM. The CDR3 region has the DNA TGTGCCAGCAGTCGTCCCCCTACAGGTCAGCCCCAGCATTTT. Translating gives CASSRPPTGQPQHF.

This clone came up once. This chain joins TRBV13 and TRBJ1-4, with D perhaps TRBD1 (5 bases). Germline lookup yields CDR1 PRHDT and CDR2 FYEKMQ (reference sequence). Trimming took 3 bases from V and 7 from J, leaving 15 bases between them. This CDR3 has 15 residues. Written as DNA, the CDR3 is TGTGCCAGCAGCTTGGGGCCTCCTCAGGTTGAAAAACTGTTTTTT. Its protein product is CASSLGPPQVEKLFF.

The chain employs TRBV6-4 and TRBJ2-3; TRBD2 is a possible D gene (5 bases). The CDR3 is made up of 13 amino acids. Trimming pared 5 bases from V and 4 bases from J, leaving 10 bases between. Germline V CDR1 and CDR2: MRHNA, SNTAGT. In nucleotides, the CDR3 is TGTGCCAGCAGTAGAGGGCCAGCAGATACGCAGTATTTT. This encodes CASSRGPADTQYF.

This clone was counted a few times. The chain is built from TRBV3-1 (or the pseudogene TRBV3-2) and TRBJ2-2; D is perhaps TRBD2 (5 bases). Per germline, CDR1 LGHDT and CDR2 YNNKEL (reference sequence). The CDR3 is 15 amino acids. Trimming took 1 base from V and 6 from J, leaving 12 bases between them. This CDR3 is CASSQGYGIAGELFF. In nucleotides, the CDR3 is TGTGCCAGCAGCCAAGGTTACGGGATCGCCGGGGAGCTGTTTTTT.

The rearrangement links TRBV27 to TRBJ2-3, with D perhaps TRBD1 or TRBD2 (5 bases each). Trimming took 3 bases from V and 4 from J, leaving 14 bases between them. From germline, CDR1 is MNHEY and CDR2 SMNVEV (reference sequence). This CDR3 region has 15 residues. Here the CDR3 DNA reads TGTGCCAGCAGTTTTTCCGGGACGAGATCAGATACGCAGTATTTT. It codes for CASSFSGTRSDTQYF.

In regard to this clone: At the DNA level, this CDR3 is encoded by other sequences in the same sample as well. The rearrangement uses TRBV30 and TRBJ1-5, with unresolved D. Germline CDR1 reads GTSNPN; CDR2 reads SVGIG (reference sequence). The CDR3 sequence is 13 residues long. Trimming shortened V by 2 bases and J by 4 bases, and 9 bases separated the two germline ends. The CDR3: CAWSSQGNQPQHF. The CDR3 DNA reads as TGTGCCTGGAGTTCGCAAGGTAATCAGCCCCAGCATTTT.

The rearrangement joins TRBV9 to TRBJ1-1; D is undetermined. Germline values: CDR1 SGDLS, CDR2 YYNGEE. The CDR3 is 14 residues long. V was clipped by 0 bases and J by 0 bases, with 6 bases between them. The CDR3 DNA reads TGTGCCAGCAGCGTAGCGACCCTGAACACTGAAGCTTTCTTT. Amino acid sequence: CASSVATLNTEAFF. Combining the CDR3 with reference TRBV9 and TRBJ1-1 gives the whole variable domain DSGVTQTPKHLITATGQRVTLRCSPRSGDLSVYWYQQSLDQGLQFLIQYYNGEERAKGNILERFSAQQFPDLHSELNLSSLELGDSALYFCASSVATLNTEAFFGQGTRLTVV.

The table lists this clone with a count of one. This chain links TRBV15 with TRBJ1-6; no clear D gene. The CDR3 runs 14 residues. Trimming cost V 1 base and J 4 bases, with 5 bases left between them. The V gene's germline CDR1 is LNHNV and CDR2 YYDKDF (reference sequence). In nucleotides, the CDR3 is TGTGCCACCAGCAGAGCTTCTTATAATTCACCCCTCCACTTT. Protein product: CATSRASYNSPLHF.